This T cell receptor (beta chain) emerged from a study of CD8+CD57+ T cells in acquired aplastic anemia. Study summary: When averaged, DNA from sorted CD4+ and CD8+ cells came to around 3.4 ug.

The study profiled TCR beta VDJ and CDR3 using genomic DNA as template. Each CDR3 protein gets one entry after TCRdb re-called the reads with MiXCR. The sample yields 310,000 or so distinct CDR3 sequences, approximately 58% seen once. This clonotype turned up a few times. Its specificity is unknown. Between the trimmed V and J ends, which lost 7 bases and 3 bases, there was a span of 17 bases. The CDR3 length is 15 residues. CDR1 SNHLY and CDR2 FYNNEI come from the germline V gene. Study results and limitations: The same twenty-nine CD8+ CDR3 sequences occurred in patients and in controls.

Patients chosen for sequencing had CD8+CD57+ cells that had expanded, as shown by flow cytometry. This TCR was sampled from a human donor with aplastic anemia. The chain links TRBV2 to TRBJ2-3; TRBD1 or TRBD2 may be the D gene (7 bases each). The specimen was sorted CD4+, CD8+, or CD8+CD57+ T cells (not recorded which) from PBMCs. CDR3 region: CASNFQGGPTDTQYF. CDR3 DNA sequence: TGTGCCAGCAATTTTCAGGGGGGGCCGACAGATACGCAGTATTTT. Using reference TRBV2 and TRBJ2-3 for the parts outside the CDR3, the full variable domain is EPEVTQTPSHQVTQMGQEVILRCVPISNHLYFYWYRQILGQKVEFLVSFYNNEISEKSEIFDDQFSVERPDGSNFTLKIRSTKLEDSAMYFCASNFQGGPTDTQYFGPGTRLTVL.